The clone carrying this TCR beta chain showed up many times. The sample belongs to a study of identical twins. The CDR3 runs 15 residues. Germline assignment: CDR1 SGHRS and CDR2 YFSETQ. Between the trimmed V and J ends, which lost 2 bases and 1 base, there was a span of 10 bases. Each CDR3 protein is one row after TCRdb ran MiXCR on the 5' RACE reads. The repertoire includes roughly 490,000 distinct CDR3 sequences, approximately 15% of them detected once, and approximately 1% sits in the top ten. This sample also belongs to another study, concerning yellow fever vaccine responses in identical twins.

V gene TRBV5-1 combines with J gene TRBJ2-1; D is perhaps TRBD2 (6 bases). The clonotype was recovered from a woman aged 18-29 years in good health. Specimen: CD4+ T cells sorted from blood. For the CDR3, the DNA is TGCGCCAGCAGCTTCGGCGGGACGTCCTACAATGAGCAGTTCTTC. This codes for CASSFGGTSYNEQFF. Based on the CDR3 plus reference TRBV5-1 and TRBJ2-1, the full variable domain is KAGVTQTPRYLIKTRGQQVTLSCSPISGHRSVSWYQQTPGQGLQFLFEYFSETQRNKGNFPGRFSGRQFSNSRSEMNVSTLELGDSALYLCASSFGGTSYNEQFFGPGTRLTVL.